This passage covers 17 T cell receptor beta chains from one sample sequenced in a study of PD-1 blockade in classical Hodgkin lymphoma. Libraries were prepared by immunoSEQ multiplex PCR; TCRdb keeps only in-frame clonotypes and omits some of them. The repertoire holds several thousand clones, roughly 70% seen once, with 25% to 30% in the top ten. This sample's time point: cycle 4 day 1 (C4D1), after five to seven weeks of nivolumab. Brentuximab vedotin exposure varied among the patients, all of whom had relapsed after autologous stem cell transplantation. Material: peripheral blood mononuclear cells (PBMCs), obtained before the fourth cycle of nivolumab. The receptor set was obtained from a human donor with classical Hodgkin lymphoma.

The chain carries TRBV6-5 and TRBJ2-5; perhaps TRBD2 as D (5 bases). Trimming shortened V by 0 bases and J by 7 bases, and 6 bases separated the two germline ends. The V gene's germline CDR1 is MNHEY and CDR2 SVGAGI. This CDR3 spans 12 amino acids. This chain's CDR3 is CASSYSSGTQYF. The CDR3 coding sequence is TGTGCCAGCAGTTACTCAAGCGGGACCCAGTACTTC.

The genes are TRBV28 and TRBJ2-7; 14 bases agree with TRBD2. Germline V CDR1 and CDR2: MDHEN, SYDVKM. The junction had 2 bases not matched to a gene; V was cut back by 5 bases and J by 5 bases. This CDR3 is 14 amino acids long. This CDR3 reads CASSRTSGRNEQYF. The CDR3 nucleotides are TGTGCCAGCAGTCGGACTAGCGGGAGGAACGAGCAGTACTTC.

The rearrangement joins TRBV4-1 to TRBJ2-7, with 8 bases aligning to TRBD2. Germline values: CDR1 MGHRA, CDR2 YSYEKL. The CDR3 sequence is 15 residues long. Trimming took 1 base from V and 5 from J; bases not matched to a gene: 7. The CDR3, as DNA: TGCGCCAGCAGCCAAGTGTCGGGACTAGAGAACGAGCAGTACTTC. Residues: CASSQVSGLENEQYF.

This chain joins TRBV28 and TRBJ2-7; D ambiguous. The V and J ends lost 4 bases and 0 bases respectively, with 1 base between them. Germline CDR1 and CDR2: MDHEN and SYDVKM. There are 11 residues in the CDR3. The CDR3 protein is CASSYSYEQYF. CDR3 in DNA: TGTGCCAGCAGTTACTCCTACGAGCAGTACTTC. Filled out from reference TRBV28 and TRBJ2-7, the complete variable domain reads DVKVTQSSRYLVKRTGEKVFLECVQDMDHENMFWYRQDPGLGLRLIYFSYDVKMKEKGDIPEGYSVSREKKERFSLILESASTNQTSMYLCASSYSYEQYFGPGTRLTVT.

The gene calls are TRBV7-9 and TRBJ2-7; the D gene is possibly TRBD1 (7 bases). Deletions cut 8 bases from V and 5 bases from J, with 19 bases between. CDR1 SEHNR and CDR2 FQNEAQ come from the germline V gene (reference sequence). This CDR3 comprises 14 residues. The CDR3 DNA reads as TGTGCCAGCTCCCAAGACAGGGAGGAGGACGAGCAGTACTTC. It is translated as CASSQDREEDEQYF.

The chain joins TRBV27 to TRBJ2-5, with D possibly matching TRBD1 (6 bases). Gene TRBJ2-7 matches the end of the DNA better, so the J call may be wrong. Looked up from germline, CDR1 is MNHEY and CDR2 is SMNVEV (reference sequence). CDR3 length equals 15 residues. The CDR3 reads CASSRSPGTTYEQYF. The CDR3 DNA sequence: TGTGCCAGCAGTAGATCCCCCGGGACAACCTACGAGCAGTACTTC.

This clone is judged medium-sized. This chain joins TRBV18 and TRBJ2-1; 11 bases are shared with TRBD1. Losses at the gene ends were 5 bases for V and 5 bases for J; bases not matched to a gene: 5. The CDR3 runs 15 residues. Germline values: CDR1 KGHSH, CDR2 LQKENI. This CDR3 is CASSEGQGAHNEQFF. The CDR3, as DNA: TGTGCCAGCTCAGAAGGACAGGGGGCCCACAATGAGCAGTTCTTC.

The chain employs TRBV25-1 and TRBJ2-3; D is ambiguous. Trimming stripped 5 bases from V and 0 bases from J, with 3 bases between. The CDR3 runs 12 residues. Germline loops: CDR1 MGHDK, CDR2 SYGVNS. CDR3 DNA: TGTGCCAGCAGTTCCAGCACAGATACGCAGTATTTT. It specifies CASSSSTDTQYF.

The genes are TRBV30 and TRBJ2-5; 7 bases line up with TRBD1. The end of the DNA is better explained by TRBJ2-7, so the J call may be wrong. Germline CDR1 is GTSNPN and CDR2 is SVGIG (reference sequence). The CDR3 consists of 12 residues. In nucleotides, the CDR3 is TGTGCCTGGAGCCGGGACAGCTACGAGCAGTACTTC. As protein: CAWSRDSYEQYF.

The chain combines TRBV14 with TRBJ2-7, with a possible D match to TRBD2 (5 bases). The CDR3 consists of 11 residues. Germline-derived CDR1 and CDR2 are SGHDN and FVKESK. V dropped 5 bases and J dropped 9 bases, with 11 bases sitting between them. CDR3 sequence (DNA): TGTGCCAGCAGCTCGGGAAGGGTGCAGTACTTC. This translates into CASSSGRVQYF. Full variable domain (missing parts from reference TRBV14 and TRBJ2-7): EAGVTQFPSHSVIEKGQTVTLRCDPISGHDNLYWYRRVMGKEIKFLLHFVKESKQDESGMPNNRFLAERTGGTYSTLKVQPAELEDSGVYFCASSSGRVQYFGPGTRLTVT.

The chain has TRBV5-1 and TRBJ2-3; 7 nucleotides match TRBD2. Germline loops: CDR1 SGHRS, CDR2 YFSETQ. With V trimmed by 3 bases and J by 3 bases, 7 bases remained unmatched. CDR3 length: 15 amino acids. CDR3 DNA: TGCGCCAGCAGCTCCGGACTAGTTACGACAGATACGCAGTATTTT. It is translated as CASSSGLVTTDTQYF.

This clone was detected once. J is TRBJ1-1 and V is TRBV30; weak D call: TRBD1 (6 bases). CDR1 GTSNPN and CDR2 SVGIG come from the germline V gene (reference sequence). With 2 bases removed from V and 1 base from J, the gap between germline ends came to 8 bases. This CDR3 spans 13 amino acids. For the CDR3, the DNA is TGTGCCTGGAGTCCGGGACAGAACACTGAAGCTTTCTTT. It codes for CAWSPGQNTEAFF. Filled out from reference TRBV30 and TRBJ1-1, the complete variable domain reads SQTIHQWPATLVQPVGSPLSLECTVEGTSNPNLYWYRQAAGRGLQLLFYSVGIGQISSEVPQNLSASRPQDRQFILSSKKLLLSDSGFYLCAWSPGQNTEAFFGQGTRLTVV.

This clone has just one count. J is TRBJ2-5 and V is TRBV5-1; D may be TRBD1 or TRBD2 (7 bases each). The CDR3 runs 16 residues. The ends were cut back, 4 bases at V and 4 bases at J, with 20 bases in the middle. Germline V gives CDR1 SGHRS, CDR2 YFSETQ. As DNA, the CDR3 is TGCGCCAGCAGCCTTTTCTCCAGGGGGGGGATAGAGACCCAGTACTTC. It specifies CASSLFSRGGIETQYF.

The chain joins TRBV30 to TRBJ2-7, with 7 bases matching TRBD1. This CDR3 is 12 amino acids long. Germline values: CDR1 GTSNPN, CDR2 SVGIG (reference sequence). The V gene end was trimmed by 3 bases and the J gene end by 3 bases; junction bases not matched to a gene: 2. CDR3 DNA sequence: TGTGCCTGGAGCCGGGACAGCTACGAGCAGTACTTC. Translating it yields CAWSRDSYEQYF.

This clone was found once. The chain links TRBV12-2 to TRBJ2-3; the D call of TRBD1 is as the table states it, not checked on the DNA. TRBV12-2 is a pseudogene segment. The CDR3 length is 12 residues. CDR3 DNA sequence: TGTGCAAGTCGCTTAATCCATTGTGCGCAGTATTTT. Protein: CASRLIHCAQYF.

The rearrangement uses TRBV5-4 and TRBJ2-7; D is ambiguous. Deletions cut 0 bases from V and 5 bases from J, with 12 bases between. The CDR3 loop spans 14 amino acids. In germline, CDR1 is SGHNT, CDR2 YYREEE (reference sequence). CDR3 sequence reads: CASSLDQNTNEQYF. The CDR3 DNA sequence: TGTGCCAGCAGCTTGGACCAAAACACCAACGAGCAGTACTTC.

This clone was detected only once. The CDR3 DNA is TGTGCCAGCAGCTTAGGGGGGAGTAAGGAGGAGACCCAGTACTTC. This encodes CASSLGGSKEETQYF. The J gene is TRBJ2-5, the V gene TRBV13, with D perhaps TRBD2 (5 bases). Germline assignment: CDR1 PRHDT and CDR2 FYEKMQ (reference sequence). The CDR3 has 15 amino acids. V lost 0 bases and J lost 5, with 13 bases in between.